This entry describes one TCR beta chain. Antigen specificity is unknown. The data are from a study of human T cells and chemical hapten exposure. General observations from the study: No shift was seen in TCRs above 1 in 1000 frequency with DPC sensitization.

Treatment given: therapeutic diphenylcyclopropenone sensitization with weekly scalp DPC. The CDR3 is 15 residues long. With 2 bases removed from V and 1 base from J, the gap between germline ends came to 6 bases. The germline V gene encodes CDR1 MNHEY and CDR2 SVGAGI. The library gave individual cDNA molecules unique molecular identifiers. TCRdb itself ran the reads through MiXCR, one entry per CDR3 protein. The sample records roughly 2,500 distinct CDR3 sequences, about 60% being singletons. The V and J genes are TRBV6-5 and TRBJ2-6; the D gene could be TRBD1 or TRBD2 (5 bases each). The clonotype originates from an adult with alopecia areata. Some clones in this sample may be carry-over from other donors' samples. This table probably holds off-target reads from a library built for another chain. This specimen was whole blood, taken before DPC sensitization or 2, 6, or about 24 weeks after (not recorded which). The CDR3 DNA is TGTGCCAGCAGTTACGGGGGATCTGGGGCCAACGTCCTGACTTTC. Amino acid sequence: CASSYGGSGANVLTF.